This T cell receptor (beta chain) originates from a study of T cells after yellow fever vaccination (dated by TCRdb to about 2019). About the investigation overall: The SMART-Seq v4 Ultra Low Input RNA kit was used to prepare libraries from fractions with low cell numbers. To track T-cell clones before and after primary and booster YFV17D yellow fever vaccination, bulk TCR alpha and beta repertoires were sequenced longitudinally. Two healthy male donors, one aged 18 to 30 and one aged 30 to 40 years, made up the cohort. Blood was collected at multiple timepoints before and after primary and secondary immunization, and bulk PBMC replicates and cell subsets were isolated.

On this clonotype: This clone's antigen is unknown. The sample holds no much larger clone one base away, and base qualities are not on file.

Beyond this particular receptor, the publication reports: Only a couple of donors were included in the study, so the extent to which the findings can be generalized is limited. A small fraction of clonotypes showed up in both the CD4 and CD8 compartments, probably as a result of convergent recombination. Most clones expanded after primary vaccination were re-detected after the booster (around 96% of CD4 and approximately 89% of CD8), suggesting broad memory maintenance. Computational filtering was required because FACS-sorted repertoires could contain abundant contaminating clonotypes from the bulk population. Compared with the primary T-cell response, the secondary T-cell response was weaker but faster, peaking on day 5 rather than day 15.

Synthesis of TCR cDNA relied on 5'RACE template switching, a step that introduced a universal primer site along with unique molecular identifiers. Priming for cDNA synthesis came from both the TCR alpha and TCR beta constant segments. Library amplification used two PCR steps, and the second PCR step added sample barcodes and sequencing adapters. Sequencing of libraries was performed on Illumina HiSeq 2500 (2x100 bp) or NovaSeq (2x150 bp). Processing in the source paper ran as follows. MIGEC was used to demultiplex reads and collapse the reads into UMI consensus sequences, and MiXCR was used for V(D)J alignment. Clonotypes responding to the vaccine were identified with edgeR on replicate PBMC samples, with the criteria of FDR below 0.01 and a log2 fold change above 5 up to day 15. CD4 or CD8 identity was assigned to each bulk clonotype according to whether the clonotype was present at higher abundance in the sequenced CD4 repertoire or the sequenced CD8 repertoire. TCRdb reran the public reads through fastp at Q25 and MiXCR, keeping productive beta chains. Every CDR3 protein is listed once, alongside the most common genes and DNA of its rows. The V and J calls reflect TCRdb's pipeline rather than the authors' work. The sample records about 110,000 distinct CDR3 sequences, roughly 8.9% of which are singletons. About 25% of the sample is in the top ten clones.

From its cysteine to its phenylalanine, the CDR3 spans 15 amino acids. This entry keeps only the CDR3 DNA: 45 bases, framed from base 1. V drops 2 bases and J drops 3 bases, leaving 11 bases in between. CDR1 and CDR2 are read off the germline V gene as MNHNS and SASEGT. Per the publication, the treatment or condition label means: live attenuated yellow fever vaccine strain. A standard Ficoll-Paque protocol was used to isolate PBMCs from peripheral blood. CD4 and CD8 T-cell fractions were isolated with Dynabeads CD4 and CD8 positive selection kits. TriZol was used to extract RNA from bulk PBMCs, CD4 and CD8 fractions, and dextramer-positive and dextramer-negative fractions.

This TCR derives from a man in his thirties or forties who received the YFV17D yellow fever vaccine. The sequencing here drew on CD8+ T cells sorted from PBMCs, taken 45 days after the yellow fever booster vaccination. The rearrangement combines TRBV6-1 with TRBJ1-3, with no D gene named confidently. CDR3 reads: CASSETSAFGNTIYF. The bases are TGTGCCAGCAGTGAAACTTCAGCCTTTGGAAACACCATATATTTT.